This TCR beta chain was profiled in a study of CD8+ T cells in alopecia areata. Background on the study: Patients remained on tofacitinib for 6 to 18 months and then went 6 months without it.

Treatment: oral pan-JAK inhibitor, 5-10 mg twice daily. The sequencing template was cDNA reverse transcribed from extracted RNA. Sequencing was performed with immunoSEQ multiplex PCR; in TCRdb, only in-frame clones are kept and a portion is missing. The repertoire holds roughly 98,000 clones, with 60% to 65% as singletons. Germline lookup yields CDR1 LGHNA and CDR2 YSLEER. With 1 base removed from V and 10 bases from J, the gap between germline ends came to 11 bases. The CDR3 runs 13 residues. V gene TRBV4-3 combines with J gene TRBJ2-1; D gene ambiguous. This sample comprised CD8+ T cells sorted from blood, obtained at week 4, from a patient treated with tofacitinib. The receptor was isolated from a human donor with alopecia areata. CDR3 coding DNA: TGCGCCAGCAGCCAAGCAGGAGTCTCCGAGCAGTTCTTC. This encodes CASSQAGVSEQFF.